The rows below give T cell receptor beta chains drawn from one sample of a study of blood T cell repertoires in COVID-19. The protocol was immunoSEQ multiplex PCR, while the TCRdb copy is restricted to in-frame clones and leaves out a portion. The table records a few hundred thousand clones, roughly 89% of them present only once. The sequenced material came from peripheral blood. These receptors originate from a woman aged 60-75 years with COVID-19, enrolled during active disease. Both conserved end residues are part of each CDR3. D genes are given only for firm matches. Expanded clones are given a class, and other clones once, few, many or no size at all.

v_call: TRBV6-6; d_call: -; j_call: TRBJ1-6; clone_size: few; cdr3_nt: TGTGCCAGCAGTTACTCGGCAGGGGCGAGTTCACCCCTCCACTTT; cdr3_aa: CASSYSAGASSPLHF
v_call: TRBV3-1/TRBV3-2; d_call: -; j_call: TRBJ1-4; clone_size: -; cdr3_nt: TGTGCCAGCAGCCACAGAGCAGGGGCAACTAATGAAAAACTGTTTTTT; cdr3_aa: CASSHRAGATNEKLFF
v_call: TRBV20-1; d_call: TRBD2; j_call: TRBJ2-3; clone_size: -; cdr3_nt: TGCAGTGCGAGTACTAGCGGGGGGGCCACAGATACGCAGTATTTT; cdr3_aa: CSASTSGGATDTQYF
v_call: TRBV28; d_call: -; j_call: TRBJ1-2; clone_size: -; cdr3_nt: TGTGCCAGCAGCCCGAAGGGGTCCTATGGCTACACCTTC; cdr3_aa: CASSPKGSYGYTF
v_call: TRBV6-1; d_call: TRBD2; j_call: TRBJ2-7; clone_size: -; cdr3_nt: TGTGCCAGCAGTGAAACCCGACTAGCGGGGGCTTACGAGCAGTACTTC; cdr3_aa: CASSETRLAGAYEQYF
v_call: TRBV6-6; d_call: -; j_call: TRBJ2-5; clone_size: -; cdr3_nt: TGTGCCAGCAGCCCCAGGCAGGGGGGAAGCGAGACCCAGTACTTC; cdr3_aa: CASSPRQGGSETQYF
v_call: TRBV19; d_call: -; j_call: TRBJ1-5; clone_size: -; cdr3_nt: TGTGCCAGTAGTATAGCAAAGATCCCAGGGACGGGGGGTCAGCCCCAGCATTTT; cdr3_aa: CASSIAKIPGTGGQPQHF
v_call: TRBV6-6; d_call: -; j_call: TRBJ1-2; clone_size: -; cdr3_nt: TGTGCCAGCAGCGGTACCGGGACACTTGGATATGGCTACACCTTC; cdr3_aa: CASSGTGTLGYGYTF
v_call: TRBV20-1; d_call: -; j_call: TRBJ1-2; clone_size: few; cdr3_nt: TGCAGTGCCGGGGAGGGTCAGGGCTACACCTTC; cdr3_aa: CSAGEGQGYTF
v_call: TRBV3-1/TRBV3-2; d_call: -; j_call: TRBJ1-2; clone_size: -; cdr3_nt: TGTGCCAGCCGACAGAGCAACTATGGCTACACCTTC; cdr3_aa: CASRQSNYGYTF
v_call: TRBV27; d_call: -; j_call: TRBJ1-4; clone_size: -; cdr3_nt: TGTGCCAGCAGTTTATTCAGGGATCCCATAACTAATGAAAAACTGTTTTTT; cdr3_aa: CASSLFRDPITNEKLFF